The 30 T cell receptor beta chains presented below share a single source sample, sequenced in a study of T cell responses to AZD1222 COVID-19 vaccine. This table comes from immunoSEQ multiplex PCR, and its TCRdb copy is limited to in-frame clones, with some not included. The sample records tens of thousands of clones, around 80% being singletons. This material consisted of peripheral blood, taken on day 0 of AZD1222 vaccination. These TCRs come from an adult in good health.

This chain's CDR3 is CASSQKTSGAPEEYF. CDR3 sequence (DNA): TGTGCCAGCAGTCAAAAGACTAGCGGGGCCCCTGAGGAGTACTTC. This sequence joins TRBV27 and TRBJ2-7; TRBD2 agrees at 11 bases. V shed 5 bases and J 11 bases; nucleotides not matched to a gene: 14. Per the germline V gene, CDR1 is MNHEY and CDR2 is SMNVEV (reference sequence). The CDR3 runs to 15 residues.

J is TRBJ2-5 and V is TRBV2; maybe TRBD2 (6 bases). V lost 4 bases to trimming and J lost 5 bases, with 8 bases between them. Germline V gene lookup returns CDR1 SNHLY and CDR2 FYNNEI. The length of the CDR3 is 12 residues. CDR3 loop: CASSVSGETQYF. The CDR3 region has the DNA TGTGCCAGCAGTGTAAGCGGGGAGACCCAGTACTTC.

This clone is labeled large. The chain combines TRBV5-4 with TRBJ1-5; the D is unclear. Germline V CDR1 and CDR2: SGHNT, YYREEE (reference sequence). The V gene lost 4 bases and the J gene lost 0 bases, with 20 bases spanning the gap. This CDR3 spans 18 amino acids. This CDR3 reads CASSPGPPGPLSNQPQHF. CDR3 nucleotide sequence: TGTGCCAGCAGCCCAGGACCACCAGGTCCCCTTAGCAATCAGCCCCAGCATTTT.

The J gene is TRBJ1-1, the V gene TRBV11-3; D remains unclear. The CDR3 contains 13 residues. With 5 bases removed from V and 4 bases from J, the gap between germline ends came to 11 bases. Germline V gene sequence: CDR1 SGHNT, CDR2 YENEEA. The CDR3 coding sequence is TGTGCCAGCAGCGTAGGGTCGGTCACTGAAGCTTTCTTT. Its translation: CASSVGSVTEAFF.

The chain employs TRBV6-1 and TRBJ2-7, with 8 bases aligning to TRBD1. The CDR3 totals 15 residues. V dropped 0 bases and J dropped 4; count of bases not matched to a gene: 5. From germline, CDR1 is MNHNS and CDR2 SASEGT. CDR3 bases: TGTGCCAGCAGTGAAGCCGGACAGGGACGTTACGAGCAGTACGTC. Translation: CASSEAGQGRYEQYV.

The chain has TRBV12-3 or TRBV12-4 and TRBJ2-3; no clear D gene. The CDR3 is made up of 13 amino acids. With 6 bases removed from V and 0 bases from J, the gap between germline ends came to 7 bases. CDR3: CASRKASTDTQYF. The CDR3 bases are TGTGCCAGCAGGAAAGCTAGCACAGATACGCAGTATTTT.

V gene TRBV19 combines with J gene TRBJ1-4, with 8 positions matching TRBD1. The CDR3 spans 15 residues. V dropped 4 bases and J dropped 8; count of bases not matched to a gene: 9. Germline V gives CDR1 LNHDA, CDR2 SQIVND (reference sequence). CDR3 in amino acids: CASSTTDRVFEKLFF. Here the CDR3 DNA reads TGTGCCAGTAGTACAACGGACAGGGTTTTCGAAAAACTGTTTTTT.

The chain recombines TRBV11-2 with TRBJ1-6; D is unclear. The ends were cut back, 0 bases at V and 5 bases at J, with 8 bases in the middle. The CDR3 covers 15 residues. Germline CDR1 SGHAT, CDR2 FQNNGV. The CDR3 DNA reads TGTGCCAGCAGCTTAGACAGAAGGAATAATTCACCCCTCCACTTT. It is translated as CASSLDRRNNSPLHF.

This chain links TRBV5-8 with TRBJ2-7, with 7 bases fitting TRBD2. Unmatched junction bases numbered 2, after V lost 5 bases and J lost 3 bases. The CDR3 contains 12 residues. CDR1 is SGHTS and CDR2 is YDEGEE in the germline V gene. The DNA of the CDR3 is TGTGCCAGCAGACGGGACTACTACGAGCAGTACGTC. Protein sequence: CASRRDYYEQYV.

CDR3 sequence reads: CASSLAGGGSYNEQFF. The CDR3 DNA reads as TGCGCCAGCAGCCTCGCCGGGGGTGGTTCCTACAATGAGCAGTTCTTC. V is TRBV5-1 and J is TRBJ2-1; a weak D match, TRBD2 (6 bases). Germline CDR1 and CDR2: SGHRS and YFSETQ. CDR3 length equals 16 residues. The V and J ends lost 4 bases and 1 base respectively, with 15 bases between them.

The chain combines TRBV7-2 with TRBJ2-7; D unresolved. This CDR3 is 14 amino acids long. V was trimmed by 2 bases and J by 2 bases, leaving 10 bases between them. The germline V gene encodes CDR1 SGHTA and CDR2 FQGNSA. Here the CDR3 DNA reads TGTGCCAGCAGCTTAAGGCGGCAAGCCTACGAGCAGTACTTC. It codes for CASSLRRQAYEQYF. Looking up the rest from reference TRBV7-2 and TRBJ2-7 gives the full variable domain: GAGVSQSPSNKVTEKGKDVELRCDPISGHTALYWYRQSLGQGLEFLIYFQGNSAPDKSGLPSDRFSAERTGGSVSTLTIQRTQQEDSAVYLCASSLRRQAYEQYFGPGTRLTVT.

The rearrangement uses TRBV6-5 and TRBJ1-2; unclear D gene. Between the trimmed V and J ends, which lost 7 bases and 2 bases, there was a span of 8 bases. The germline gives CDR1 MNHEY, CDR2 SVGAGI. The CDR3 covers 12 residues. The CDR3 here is CASKQFNYGYTF. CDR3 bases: TGTGCCAGCAAGCAATTCAACTATGGCTACACCTTC.

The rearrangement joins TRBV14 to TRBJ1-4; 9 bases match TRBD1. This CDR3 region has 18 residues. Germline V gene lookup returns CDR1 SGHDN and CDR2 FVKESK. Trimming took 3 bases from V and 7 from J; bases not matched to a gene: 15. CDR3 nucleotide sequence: TGTGCCAGCAGCCACAGAACAGGGGGCTCGTTTCTCGGTGAAAAACTGTTTTTT. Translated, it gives CASSHRTGGSFLGEKLFF. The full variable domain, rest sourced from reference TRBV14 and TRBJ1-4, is EAGVTQFPSHSVIEKGQTVTLRCDPISGHDNLYWYRRVMGKEIKFLLHFVKESKQDESGMPNNRFLAERTGGTYSTLKVQPAELEDSGVYFCASSHRTGGSFLGEKLFFGSGTQLSVL.

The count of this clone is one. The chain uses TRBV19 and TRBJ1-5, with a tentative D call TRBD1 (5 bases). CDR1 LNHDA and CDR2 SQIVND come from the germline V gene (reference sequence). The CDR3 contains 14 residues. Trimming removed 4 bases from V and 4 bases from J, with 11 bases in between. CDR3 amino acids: CASSKGPINQPQHF. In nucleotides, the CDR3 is TGTGCCAGTAGTAAGGGACCGATTAATCAGCCCCAGCATTTT.

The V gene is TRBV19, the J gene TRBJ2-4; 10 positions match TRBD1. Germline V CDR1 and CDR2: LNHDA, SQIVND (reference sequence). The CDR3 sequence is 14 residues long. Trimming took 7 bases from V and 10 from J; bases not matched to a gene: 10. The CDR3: CASNTGTGATIQYF. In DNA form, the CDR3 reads TGTGCCAGTAACACCGGGACAGGGGCGACTATTCAGTACTTC.

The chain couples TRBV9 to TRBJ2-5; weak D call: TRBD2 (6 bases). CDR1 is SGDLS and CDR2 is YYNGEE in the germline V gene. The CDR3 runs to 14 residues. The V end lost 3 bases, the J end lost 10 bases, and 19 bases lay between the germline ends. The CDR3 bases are TGTGCCAGCAGCGAGAGGGGACTCGGCAGTGGCCAGTACTTC. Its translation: CASSERGLGSGQYF.

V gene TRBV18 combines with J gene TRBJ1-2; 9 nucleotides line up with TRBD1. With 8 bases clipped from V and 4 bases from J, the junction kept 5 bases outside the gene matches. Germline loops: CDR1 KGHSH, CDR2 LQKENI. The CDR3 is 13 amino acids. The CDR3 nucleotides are TGTGCCAGCCGTCCGGACAGGGGCTATGGCTACACCTTC. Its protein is CASRPDRGYGYTF. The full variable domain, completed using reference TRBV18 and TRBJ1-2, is NAGVMQNPRHLVRRRGQEARLRCSPMKGHSHVYWYRQLPEEGLKFMVYLQKENIIDESGMPKERFSAEFPKEGPSILRIQQVVRGDSAAYFCASRPDRGYGYTFGSGTRLTVV.

The CDR3 region is CASSHNPGRHNSPLHF. CDR3 nucleotide sequence: TGTGCCAGCAGCCACAATCCGGGCCGACATAATTCACCCCTCCACTTT. The chain uses TRBV13 and TRBJ1-6; D gene uncertain. CDR1 and CDR2 (germline): PRHDT, FYEKMQ (reference sequence). Trimming left V 5 bases short and J 5 bases short, with 16 bases between. The CDR3 is 16 amino acids.

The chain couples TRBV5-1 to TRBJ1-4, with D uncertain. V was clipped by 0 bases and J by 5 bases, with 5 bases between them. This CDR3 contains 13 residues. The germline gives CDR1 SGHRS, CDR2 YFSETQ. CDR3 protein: CASSLEKNEKLFF. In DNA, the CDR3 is TGCGCCAGCAGCTTGGAGAAAAATGAAAAACTGTTTTTT. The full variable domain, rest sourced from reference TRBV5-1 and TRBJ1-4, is KAGVTQTPRYLIKTRGQQVTLSCSPISGHRSVSWYQQTPGQGLQFLFEYFSETQRNKGNFPGRFSGRQFSNSRSEMNVSTLELGDSALYLCASSLEKNEKLFFGSGTQLSVL.

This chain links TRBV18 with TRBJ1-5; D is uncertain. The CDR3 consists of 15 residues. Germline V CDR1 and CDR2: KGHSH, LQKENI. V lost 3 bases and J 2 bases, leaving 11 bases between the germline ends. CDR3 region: CASSPPGAGNQPQHF. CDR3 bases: TGTGCCAGCTCACCTCCCGGCGCAGGCAATCAGCCCCAGCATTTT.

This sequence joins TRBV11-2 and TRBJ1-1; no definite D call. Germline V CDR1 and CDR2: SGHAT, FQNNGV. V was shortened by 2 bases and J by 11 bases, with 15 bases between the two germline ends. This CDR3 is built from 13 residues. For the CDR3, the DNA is TGTGCCAGCAGCTTACTTGGGAGGGCAATCGCTTTCTTT. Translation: CASSLLGRAIAFF. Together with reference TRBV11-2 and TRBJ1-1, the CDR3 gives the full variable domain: EAGVAQSPRYKIIEKRQSVAFWCNPISGHATLYWYQQILGQGPKLLIQFQNNGVVDDSQLPKDRFSAERLKGVDSTLKIQPAKLEDSAVYLCASSLLGRAIAFFGQGTRLTVV.

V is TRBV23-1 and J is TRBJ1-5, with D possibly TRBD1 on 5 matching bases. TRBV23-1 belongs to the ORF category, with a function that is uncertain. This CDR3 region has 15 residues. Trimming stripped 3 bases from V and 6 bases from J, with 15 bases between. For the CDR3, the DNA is TGCGCCAGCAGTCAGTTCGCAGGGATGATTCAGCCCCAGCATTTT. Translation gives CASSQFAGMIQPQHF.

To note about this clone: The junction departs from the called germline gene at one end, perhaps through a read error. The CDR3 region is CASSLFGDRVAVF. As DNA, the CDR3 is TGTGCCAGCAGCTTATTTGGCGACAGGGTAGCGGTATTC. The chain carries TRBV7-2 and TRBJ2-4; possible D gene TRBD1, 7 bases. The CDR3 has 13 amino acids. In germline, CDR1 is SGHTA, CDR2 FQGNSA. Using reference TRBV7-2 and TRBJ2-4 for the parts outside the CDR3, the full variable domain is GAGVSQSPSNKVTEKGKDVELRCDPISGHTALYWYRQSLGQGLEFLIYFQGNSAPDKSGLPSDRFSAERTGGSVSTLTIQRTQQEDSAVYLCASSLFGDRVAVFGAGTRLSVL.

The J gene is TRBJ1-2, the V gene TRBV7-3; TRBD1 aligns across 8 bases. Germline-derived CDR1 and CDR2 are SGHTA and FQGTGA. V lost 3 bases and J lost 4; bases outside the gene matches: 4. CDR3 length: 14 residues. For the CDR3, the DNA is TGTGCCAGCAGCTTCGGACAGGGCCCCTATGGCTACACCTTC. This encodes CASSFGQGPYGYTF.

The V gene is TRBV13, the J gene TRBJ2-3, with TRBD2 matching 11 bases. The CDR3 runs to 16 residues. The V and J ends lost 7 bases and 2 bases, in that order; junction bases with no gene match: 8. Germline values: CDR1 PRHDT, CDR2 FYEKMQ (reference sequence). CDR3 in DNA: TGTGCCAGCACCCAGACTAGCGGGGCCAACACAGATACGCAGTATTTT. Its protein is CASTQTSGANTDTQYF. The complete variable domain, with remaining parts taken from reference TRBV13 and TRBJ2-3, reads AAGVIQSPRHLIKEKRETATLKCYPIPRHDTVYWYQQGPGQDPQFLISFYEKMQSDKGSIPDRFSAQQFSDYHSELNMSSLELGDSALYFCASTQTSGANTDTQYFGPGTRLTVL.

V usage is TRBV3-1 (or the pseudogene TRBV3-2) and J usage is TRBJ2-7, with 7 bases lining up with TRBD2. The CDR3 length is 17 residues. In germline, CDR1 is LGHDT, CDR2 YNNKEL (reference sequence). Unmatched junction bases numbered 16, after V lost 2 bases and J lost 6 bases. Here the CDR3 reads CASSQRTRAGVRVEQYV. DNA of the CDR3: TGTGCCAGCAGCCAACGGACCAGGGCGGGAGTAAGGGTCGAGCAGTACGTC.

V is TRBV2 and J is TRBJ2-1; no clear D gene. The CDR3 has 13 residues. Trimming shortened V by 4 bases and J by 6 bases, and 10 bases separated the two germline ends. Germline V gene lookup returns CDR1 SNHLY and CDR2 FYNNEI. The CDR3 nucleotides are TGTGCCAGCAGTGTTCGCTACCTCAATGAGCAGTTCTTC. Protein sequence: CASSVRYLNEQFF.

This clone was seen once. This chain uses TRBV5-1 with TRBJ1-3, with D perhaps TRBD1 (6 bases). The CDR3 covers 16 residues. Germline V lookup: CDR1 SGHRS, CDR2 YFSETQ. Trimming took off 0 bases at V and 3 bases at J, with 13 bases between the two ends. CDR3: CASSLVQGTYGNTIYF. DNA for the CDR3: TGCGCCAGCAGCTTGGTTCAGGGGACTTATGGAAACACCATATATTTT.

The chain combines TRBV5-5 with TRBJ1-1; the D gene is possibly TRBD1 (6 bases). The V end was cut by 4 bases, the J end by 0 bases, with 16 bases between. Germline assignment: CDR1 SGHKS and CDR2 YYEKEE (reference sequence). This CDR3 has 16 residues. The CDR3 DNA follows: TGTGCCAGCAGCCTTCAGACAGGCATCATGAACACTGAAGCTTTCTTT. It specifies CASSLQTGIMNTEAFF. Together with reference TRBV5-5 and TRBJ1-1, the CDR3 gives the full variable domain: DAGVTQSPTHLIKTRGQQVTLRCSPISGHKSVSWYQQVLGQGPQFIFQYYEKEERGRGNFPDRFSARQFPNYSSELNVNALLLGDSALYLCASSLQTGIMNTEAFFGQGTRLTVV.

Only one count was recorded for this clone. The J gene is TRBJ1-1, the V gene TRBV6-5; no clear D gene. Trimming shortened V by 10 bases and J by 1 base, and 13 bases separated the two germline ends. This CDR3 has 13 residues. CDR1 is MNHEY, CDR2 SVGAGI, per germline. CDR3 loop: CAIKATENTEAFF. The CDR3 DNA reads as TGTGCCATTAAAGCGACGGAGAACACTGAAGCTTTCTTT.